The present entry profiles one T cell receptor (beta chain) with its context. Its target is unknown. This record comes from a study of OX40 agonist ivuxolimab in advanced cancers. The overall study: Dose-escalation patients suffered from hepatocellular carcinoma, melanoma, renal cell or head and neck cancer. Findings of the study overall: CD8+ T cells were the subset that, on average, had more expanded clones than CD4+. At 0.1 to 3.0 mg/kg and by week 6, CD4+ and CD8+ T cells in the blood had expanded clonally.

Germline V gives CDR1 SGHRS, CDR2 YFSETQ. V dropped 5 bases and J dropped 0 bases, with 6 bases sitting between them. The CDR3 spans 14 residues. Autoimmune disease history or systemic immunosuppression led to patient exclusion. Assay used: immunoSEQ multiplex PCR; TCRdb lists only in-frame clones, some missing. This sample has almost 70,000 clones, with approximately 90% found just once. The sequencing used CD4+ or CD8+ T cells sorted from blood, collected in a trial of the OX40 agonist ivuxolimab. The clonotype was recovered from an adult with an advanced solid tumor such as melanoma, head and neck, liver or kidney cancer. The chain recombines TRBV5-1 with TRBJ1-6; no reliable D call. The CDR3: CASSVSSYNSPLHF. CDR3 coding DNA: TGCGCCAGCAGTGTGAGCTCCTATAATTCACCCCTCCACTTT. Filled out from reference TRBV5-1 and TRBJ1-6, the complete variable domain reads KAGVTQTPRYLIKTRGQQVTLSCSPISGHRSVSWYQQTPGQGLQFLFEYFSETQRNKGNFPGRFSGRQFSNSRSEMNVSTLELGDSALYLCASSVSSYNSPLHFGNGTRLTVT.